This is a list of T cell receptor beta chains from one sample in a study of response to subunit inactivated influenza vaccine. TCRdb reprocessed the RT-PCR reads with MiXCR, giving one entry per CDR3 protein. The sample has 500,000 to 550,000 distinct CDR3 sequences; approximately 20% are singletons. Another study also made use of these data, one on T cells expressing NK-cell markers.

This specimen consisted of CD4+ T cells sorted from PBMCs, obtained 11 to 12 days after vaccination. These receptors were collected from a man aged 50 to 59 who received an inactivated influenza vaccine. Each CDR3 is given with its conserved first and last residue. Fields, in order: clone size, V gene, J gene, D gene, CDR3 protein, CDR3 DNA. D genes are given only for firm matches. Size values are once, few and many counts, or a class for expanded clones, and some rows have none.

>once|TRBV5-5|TRBJ2-5|TRBD2
CASQRGDQETQYF
TGTGCCAGCCAGCGGGGGGATCAAGAGACCCAGTACTTC
>NA|TRBV12-3/TRBV12-4|TRBJ2-5|NA
CASSPTAALPRSAQYF
TGTGCCAGCAGTCCCACCGCGGCGCTCCCGAGGTCGGCCCAGTACTTC
>few|TRBV18|TRBJ2-1|NA
CASSPRQESSSNEQFF
TGTGCCAGCTCACCAAGACAGGAAAGTTCGTCCAATGAGCAGTTCTTC
>NA|TRBV11-1|TRBJ2-7|NA
CASSEVTAYEQYF
TGTGCCAGCAGCGAGGTCACTGCCTACGAGCAGTACTTC
>NA|TRBV6-2/TRBV6-3|TRBJ1-5|TRBD1
CASSYRTGTGSFRNQPQHF
TGTGCCAGCAGTTACAGGACCGGGACAGGGAGTTTTCGCAATCAGCCCCAGCATTTT
>NA|TRBV27|TRBJ2-3|NA
CASSPRPGWGQTDTQYF
TGTGCCAGCAGTCCCCGGCCGGGGTGGGGCCAAACAGATACGCAGTATTTT
>NA|TRBV20-1|TRBJ2-5|NA
CSARVGWETQYF
TGCAGTGCTAGAGTTGGATGGGAGACCCAGTACTTC
>many|TRBV28|TRBJ1-5|TRBD1
CASRPQGVFSNQPQHF
TGTGCCAGCAGACCCCAGGGGGTATTTAGCAATCAGCCCCAGCATTTT
>many|TRBV5-1|TRBJ2-1|NA
CASSLQGNNEQFF
TGCGCCAGCAGCTTACAAGGGAACAATGAGCAGTTCTTC
>NA|TRBV29-1|TRBJ1-2|TRBD1
CSDRQGSYGYTF
TGCAGCGACCGACAGGGGAGCTATGGCTACACCTTC
>NA|TRBV7-9|TRBJ1-6|NA
CASSSEGGSPLHF
TGTGCCAGCAGCTCGGAGGGGGGTTCACCCCTCCACTTT
>many|TRBV7-7|TRBJ2-3|NA
CASSLAGGDFDTQYF
TGTGCTAGCAGCTTAGCAGGAGGTGATTTCGATACGCAGTATTTT
>NA|TRBV5-5|TRBJ1-1|NA
CASSPPGLTNTEAFF
TGTGCCAGCAGCCCGCCGGGACTGACGAACACTGAAGCTTTCTTT
>NA|TRBV20-1|TRBJ2-5|NA
CSARVPGHRQETQYF
TGCAGTGCTAGAGTACCGGGACATCGACAAGAGACCCAGTACTTC
>NA|TRBV6-1|TRBJ2-1|TRBD1
CASKGTGNNEQFF
TGTGCCAGCAAAGGGACAGGAAACAATGAGCAGTTCTTC
>few|TRBV5-1|TRBJ1-3|NA
CASSPDQGNTIYF
TGCGCCAGCAGCCCGGACCAGGGAAACACCATATATTTT
>NA|TRBV3-1|TRBJ2-7|NA
CASSQEGAGQYF
TGTGCCAGCAGCCAAGAAGGAGCCGGGCAGTACTTC
>few|TRBV4-2|TRBJ1-4|NA
CASSQDFALGGEKLFF
TGTGCCAGCAGCCAAGATTTCGCACTGGGAGGGGAAAAACTGTTTTTT
>few|TRBV5-1|TRBJ2-1|NA
CASSLAGTGSNEQFF
TGCGCCAGCAGCCTCGCCGGGACCGGTTCCAATGAGCAGTTCTTC
>many|TRBV20-1|TRBJ2-1|NA
CSARRADSYNEQFF
TGCAGTGCTAGACGAGCGGACTCCTACAATGAGCAGTTCTTC
>many|TRBV5-1|TRBJ2-1|NA
CASSLGFGPSYNEQFF
TGCGCCAGCAGCTTGGGTTTCGGGCCCTCCTACAATGAGCAGTTCTTC
>NA|TRBV4-2|TRBJ2-1|TRBD2
CASSQDDGRDEQFF
TGTGCCAGCAGCCAAGATGACGGGAGGGATGAGCAGTTCTTC
>few|TRBV28|TRBJ1-2|TRBD1
CASRQGTGDNYGYTF
TGTGCCAGCAGACAGGGGACAGGAGATAACTATGGCTACACCTTC
>few|TRBV5-1|TRBJ2-5|NA
CASSLAPPEQETQYF
TGCGCCAGCAGCTTGGCTCCACCAGAGCAAGAGACCCAGTACTTC
>many|TRBV7-2|TRBJ2-3|TRBD2
CASNRRGDHTDTQYF
TGTGCCAGCAATCGACGGGGGGACCACACAGATACGCAGTATTTT
>NA|TRBV7-9|TRBJ2-1|TRBD1
CASSLTMGQGFEQFF
TGTGCCAGCAGCTTGACTATGGGACAGGGGTTTGAGCAGTTCTTC
>many|TRBV5-6|TRBJ2-7|TRBD2
CASSRTSGINEQYF
TGTGCCAGCAGCCGGACTAGCGGGATCAACGAGCAGTACTTC
>few|TRBV20-1|TRBJ2-1|NA
CSARDREVSYNEQFF
TGCAGTGCTAGAGACAGGGAGGTCTCCTACAATGAGCAGTTCTTC
>NA|TRBV12-3/TRBV12-4|TRBJ1-2|TRBD1
CASTKTGYGYTF
TGTGCCAGCACAAAGACAGGGTATGGCTACACCTTC
>NA|TRBV5-6|TRBJ2-5|TRBD2
CASSFGGGGQETQYF
TGTGCCAGCAGCTTTGGCGGGGGGGGCCAAGAGACCCAGTACTTT
>few|TRBV11-2|TRBJ2-3|TRBD2
CASSAYSRGGRSPPDTQYF
TGTGCCAGCAGCGCCTATAGCCGGGGAGGGCGATCTCCTCCAGATACGCAGTATTTT
>NA|TRBV20-1|TRBJ2-7|TRBD2
CSARKVAGGGEQYF
TGCAGTGCTAGAAAGGTAGCGGGAGGTGGCGAGCAGTACTTC
>many|TRBV20-1|TRBJ2-1|NA
CSARSPGYNEQFF
TGCAGTGCTAGAAGTCCGGGATACAATGAGCAGTTCTTC
>few|TRBV12-3/TRBV12-4|TRBJ2-5|NA
CATADSQETQYF
TGTGCCACCGCAGACAGTCAAGAGACCCAGTACTTC
>NA|TRBV4-3|TRBJ2-2|TRBD1
CASSQRRPGTGANTGELFF
TGCGCCAGCAGCCAACGGCGTCCCGGGACAGGTGCGAACACCGGGGAGCTGTTTTTT
>NA|TRBV9|TRBJ2-7|TRBD1
CASSVSPTGGGEQYF
TGTGCCAGCAGCGTGAGCCCGACAGGGGGGGGAGAGCAGTACTTC
>few|TRBV6-5|TRBJ2-5|NA
CASSYTSRGDGKTQYF
TGTGCCAGCAGTTACACGTCCAGGGGGGACGGGAAGACCCAGTACTTC
>many|TRBV11-2|TRBJ1-1|NA
CASGDGLNTEAFF
TGTGCCAGCGGGGACGGATTGAACACTGAAGCTTTCTTT
>NA|TRBV6-2/TRBV6-3|TRBJ1-1|NA
CASSTGRGQFTEAFF
TGTGCCAGCAGTACCGGGCGGGGGCAGTTCACTGAAGCTTTCTTT
>NA|TRBV4-3|TRBJ2-1|TRBD2
CASSQTGTSGRNEQFF
TGCGCCAGCAGCCAAACGGGGACTAGCGGTAGGAATGAGCAGTTCTTC
>few|TRBV28|TRBJ1-4|NA
CASSGPQGAGPQKLFF
TGTGCCAGCAGTGGCCCACAGGGCGCAGGGCCTCAAAAACTGTTTTTT
>few|TRBV6-1|TRBJ2-1|TRBD2
CAGGGSGRDTYNEQFF
TGTGCCGGTGGGGGTAGCGGGAGGGATACCTACAATGAGCAGTTCTTC
>NA|TRBV5-5|TRBJ2-1|TRBD1
CASSRQTGGNEQFF
TGTGCCAGCAGCCGGCAGACAGGGGGAAATGAGCAGTTCTTC